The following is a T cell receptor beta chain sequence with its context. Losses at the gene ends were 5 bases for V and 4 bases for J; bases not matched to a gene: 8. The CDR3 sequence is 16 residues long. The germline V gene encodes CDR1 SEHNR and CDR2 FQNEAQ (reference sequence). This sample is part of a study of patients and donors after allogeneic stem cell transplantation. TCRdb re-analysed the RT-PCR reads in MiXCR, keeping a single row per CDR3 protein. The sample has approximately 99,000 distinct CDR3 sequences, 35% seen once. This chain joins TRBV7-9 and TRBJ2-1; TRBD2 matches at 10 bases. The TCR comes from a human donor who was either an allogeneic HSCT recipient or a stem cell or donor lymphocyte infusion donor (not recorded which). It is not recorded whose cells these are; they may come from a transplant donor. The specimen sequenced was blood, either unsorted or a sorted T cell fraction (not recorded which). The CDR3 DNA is TGTGCCAGCAGCCCCTGGGGTAGCGGGGGGTACAATGAGCAGTTCTTC. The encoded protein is CASSPWGSGGYNEQFF.